This T cell receptor beta chain is from a study of OX40 agonist ivuxolimab in advanced cancers. Across the study: At doses from 0.01 to 10 mg/kg, patients were given intravenous ivuxolimab every 2 weeks.

Patients were ineligible given autoimmune disease history or systemic immunosuppression. Study-level results: Among patients with partial responses at 0.1-3.0 mg/kg, clonal expansion was among the lowest. Compared with CD4+, CD8+ T cells on average had more expanded clones.

Concerning this clone: Its target is unknown.

Profiled with immunoSEQ multiplex PCR; TCRdb holds only in-frame clones, not every one. This repertoire shows under 95,000 clones, about 90% found once; its top ten account for around 8.7%. The clonotype was recovered from an adult with an advanced solid tumor such as melanoma, head and neck, liver or kidney cancer. The specimen comprised CD4+ or CD8+ T cells sorted from blood, sampled in a trial of the OX40 agonist ivuxolimab.

The DNA of the CDR3 is TGTGCCAGCTCACCGGTGAAGAACACTGAAGCTTTCTTT. Its translation is CASSPVKNTEAFF. This chain links TRBV18 with TRBJ1-1, with D uncertain. Trimming took 3 bases from V and 1 from J, leaving 6 bases between them. The germline CDR1 and CDR2 sequences are KGHSH and LQKENI. The CDR3 is 13 amino acids.